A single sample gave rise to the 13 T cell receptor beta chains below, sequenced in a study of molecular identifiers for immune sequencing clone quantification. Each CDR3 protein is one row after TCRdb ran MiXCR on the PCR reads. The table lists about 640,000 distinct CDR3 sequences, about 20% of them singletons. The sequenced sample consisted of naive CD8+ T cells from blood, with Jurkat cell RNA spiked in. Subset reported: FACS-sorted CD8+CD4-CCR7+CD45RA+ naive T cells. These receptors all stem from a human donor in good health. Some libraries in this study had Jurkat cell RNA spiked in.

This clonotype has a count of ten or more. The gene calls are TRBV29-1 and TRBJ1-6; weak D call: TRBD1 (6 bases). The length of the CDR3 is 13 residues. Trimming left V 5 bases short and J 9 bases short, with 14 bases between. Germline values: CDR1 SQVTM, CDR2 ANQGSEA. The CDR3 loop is CSVSDRSGSPLHF. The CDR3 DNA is TGCAGCGTTTCGGACAGATCAGGTTCACCCCTCCACTTT.

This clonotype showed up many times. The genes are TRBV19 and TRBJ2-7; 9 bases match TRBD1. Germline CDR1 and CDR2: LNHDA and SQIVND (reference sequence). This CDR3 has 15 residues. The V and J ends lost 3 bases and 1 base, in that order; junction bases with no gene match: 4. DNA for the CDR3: TGTGCCAGTAGTATCGGACAGGGGTTTTCCTACGAGCAGTACTTC. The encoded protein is CASSIGQGFSYEQYF.

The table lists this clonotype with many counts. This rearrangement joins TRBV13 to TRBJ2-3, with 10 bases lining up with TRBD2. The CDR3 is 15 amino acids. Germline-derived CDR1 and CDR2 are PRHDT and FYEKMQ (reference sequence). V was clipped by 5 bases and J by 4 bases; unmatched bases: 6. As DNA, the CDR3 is TGTGCCAGCAGCCCAGCGGGGGGGCTACCAGATACGCAGTATTTT. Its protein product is CASSPAGGLPDTQYF. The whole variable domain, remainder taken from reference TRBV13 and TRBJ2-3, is AAGVIQSPRHLIKEKRETATLKCYPIPRHDTVYWYQQGPGQDPQFLISFYEKMQSDKGSIPDRFSAQQFSDYHSELNMSSLELGDSALYFCASSPAGGLPDTQYFGPGTRLTVL.

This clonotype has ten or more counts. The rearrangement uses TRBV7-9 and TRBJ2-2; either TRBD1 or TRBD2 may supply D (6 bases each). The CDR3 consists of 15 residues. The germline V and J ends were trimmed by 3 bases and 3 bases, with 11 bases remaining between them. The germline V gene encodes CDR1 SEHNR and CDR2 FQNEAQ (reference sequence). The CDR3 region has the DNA TGTGCCAGCAGCTTTCCGGGGGCGGACACCGGGGAGCTGTTTTTT. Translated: CASSFPGADTGELFF.

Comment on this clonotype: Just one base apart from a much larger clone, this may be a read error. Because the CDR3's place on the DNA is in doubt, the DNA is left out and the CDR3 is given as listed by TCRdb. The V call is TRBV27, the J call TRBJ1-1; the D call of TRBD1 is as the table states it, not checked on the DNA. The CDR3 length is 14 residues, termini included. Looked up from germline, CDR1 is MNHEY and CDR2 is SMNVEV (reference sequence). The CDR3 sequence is CASRFVGGGTEVFF.

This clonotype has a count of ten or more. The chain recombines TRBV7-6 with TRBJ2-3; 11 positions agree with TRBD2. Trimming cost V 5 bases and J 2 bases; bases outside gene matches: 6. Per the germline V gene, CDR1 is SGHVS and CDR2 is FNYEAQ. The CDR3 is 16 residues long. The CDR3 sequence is CASSPGTSGLTDTQYF. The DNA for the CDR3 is TGTGCCAGCAGCCCTGGGACTAGCGGCCTCACAGATACGCAGTATTTT.

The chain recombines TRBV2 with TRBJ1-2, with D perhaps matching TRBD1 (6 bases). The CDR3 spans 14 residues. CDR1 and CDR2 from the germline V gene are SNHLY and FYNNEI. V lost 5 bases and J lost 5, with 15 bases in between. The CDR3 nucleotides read TGTGCCAGCAGTTACAACGGGGGGCTGTATGGCTACACCTTC. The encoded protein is CASSYNGGLYGYTF.

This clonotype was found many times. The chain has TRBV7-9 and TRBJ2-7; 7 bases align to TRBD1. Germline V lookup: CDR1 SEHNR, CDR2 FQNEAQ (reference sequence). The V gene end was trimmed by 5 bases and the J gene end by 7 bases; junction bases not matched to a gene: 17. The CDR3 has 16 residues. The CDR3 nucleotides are TGTGCCAGCAGCGTACCGACCGGGACAGAATCGCTTGAGCAGTACTTC. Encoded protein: CASSVPTGTESLEQYF.

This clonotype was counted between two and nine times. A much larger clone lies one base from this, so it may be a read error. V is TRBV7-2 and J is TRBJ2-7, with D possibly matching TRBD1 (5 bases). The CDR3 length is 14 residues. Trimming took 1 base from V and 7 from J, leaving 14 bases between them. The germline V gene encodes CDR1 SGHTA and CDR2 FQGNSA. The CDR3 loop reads CASSLVTRAGEQYF. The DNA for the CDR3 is TGTGCCAGCAGCTTAGTAACCAGGGCTGGGGAGCAGTACTTC.

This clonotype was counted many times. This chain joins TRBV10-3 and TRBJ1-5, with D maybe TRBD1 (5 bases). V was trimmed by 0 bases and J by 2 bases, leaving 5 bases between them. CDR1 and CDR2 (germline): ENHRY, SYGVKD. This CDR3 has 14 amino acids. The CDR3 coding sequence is TGTGCCATCAGTGAGTCAGGGGGCAATCAGCCCCAGCATTTT. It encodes CAISESGGNQPQHF.

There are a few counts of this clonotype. The DNA of the CDR3 is TGCAGCGCTATTGGGACTAGAACCTACAATGAGCAGTTCTTC. Amino acids: CSAIGTRTYNEQFF. The genes are TRBV29-1 and TRBJ2-1; 8 bases match TRBD2. The CDR3 has 14 residues. Germline CDR1 reads SQVTM; CDR2 reads ANQGSEA. V dropped 7 bases and J dropped 2; count of bases not matched to a gene: 7.

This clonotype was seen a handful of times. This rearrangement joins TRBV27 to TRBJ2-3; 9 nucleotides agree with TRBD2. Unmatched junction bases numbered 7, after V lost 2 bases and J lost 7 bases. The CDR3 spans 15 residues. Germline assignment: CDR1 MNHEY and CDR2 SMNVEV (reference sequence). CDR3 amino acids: CASSLLPSGINTQYF. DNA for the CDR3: TGTGCCAGCAGTTTACTCCCTAGCGGGATAAATACGCAGTATTTT.

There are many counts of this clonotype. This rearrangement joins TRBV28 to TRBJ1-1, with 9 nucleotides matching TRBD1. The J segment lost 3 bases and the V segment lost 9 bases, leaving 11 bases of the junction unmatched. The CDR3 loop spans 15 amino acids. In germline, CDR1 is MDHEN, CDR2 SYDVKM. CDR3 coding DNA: TGTGCCAGTAGGGCCCCGGACAGGGGAGACACTGAAGCTTTCTTT. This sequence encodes CASRAPDRGDTEAFF.